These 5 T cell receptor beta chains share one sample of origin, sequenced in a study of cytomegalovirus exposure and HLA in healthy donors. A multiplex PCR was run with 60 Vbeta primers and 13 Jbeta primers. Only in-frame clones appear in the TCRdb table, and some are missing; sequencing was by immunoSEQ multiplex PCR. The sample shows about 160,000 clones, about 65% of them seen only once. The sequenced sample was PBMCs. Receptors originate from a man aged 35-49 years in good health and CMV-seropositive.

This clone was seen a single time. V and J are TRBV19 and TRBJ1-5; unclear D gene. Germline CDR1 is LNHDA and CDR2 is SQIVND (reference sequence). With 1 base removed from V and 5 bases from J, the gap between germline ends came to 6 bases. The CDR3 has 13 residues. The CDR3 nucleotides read TGTGCCAGTAGTATAGGCGTCGATCAGCCCCAGCATTTT. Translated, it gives CASSIGVDQPQHF. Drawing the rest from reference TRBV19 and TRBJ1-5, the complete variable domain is DGGITQSPKYLFRKEGQNVTLSCEQNLNHDAMYWYRQDPGQGLRLIYYSQIVNDFQKGDIAEGYSVSREKKESFPLTVTSAQKNPTAFYLCASSIGVDQPQHFGDGTRLSIL.

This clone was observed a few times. The DNA of the CDR3 is TGTGCCAGTAGTATAGATGGGACAGGCTATCAGCCCCAGCATTTT. It specifies CASSIDGTGYQPQHF. The chain has TRBV19 and TRBJ1-5, with TRBD1 identical over 8 bases. V gave up 0 bases and J gave up 5 bases; unmatched junction bases: 3. The germline CDR1 and CDR2 sequences are LNHDA and SQIVND (reference sequence). The CDR3 is 15 residues long. Drawing the rest from reference TRBV19 and TRBJ1-5, the complete variable domain is DGGITQSPKYLFRKEGQNVTLSCEQNLNHDAMYWYRQDPGQGLRLIYYSQIVNDFQKGDIAEGYSVSREKKESFPLTVTSAQKNPTAFYLCASSIDGTGYQPQHFGDGTRLSIL.

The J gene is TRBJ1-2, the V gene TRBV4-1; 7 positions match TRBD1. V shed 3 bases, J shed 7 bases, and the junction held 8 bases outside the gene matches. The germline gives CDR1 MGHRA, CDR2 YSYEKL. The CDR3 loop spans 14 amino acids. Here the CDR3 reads CASSQPLDRAGYTF. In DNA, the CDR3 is TGCGCCAGCAGCCAGCCTTTAGACAGGGCTGGCTACACCTTC.

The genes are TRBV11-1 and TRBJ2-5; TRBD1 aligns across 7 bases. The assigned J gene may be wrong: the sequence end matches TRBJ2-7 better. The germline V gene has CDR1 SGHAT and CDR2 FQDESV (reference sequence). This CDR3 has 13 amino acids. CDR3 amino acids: CASSEGQIPEQYF. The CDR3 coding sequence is TGTGCCAGCAGCGAGGGACAGATTCCCGAGCAGTACTTC.

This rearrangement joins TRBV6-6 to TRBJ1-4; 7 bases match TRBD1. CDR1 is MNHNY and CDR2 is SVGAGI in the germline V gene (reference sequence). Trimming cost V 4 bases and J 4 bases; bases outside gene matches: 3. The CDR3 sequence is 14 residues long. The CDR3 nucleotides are TGTGCCAGCAGTTGGAGGGGGCGTAATGAAAAACTGTTTTTT. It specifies CASSWRGRNEKLFF.